These T cell receptor beta chains were read from a single sample in a study of cytomegalovirus exposure and HLA in healthy donors. TCRdb's copy holds only in-frame clones and misses some; the assay was immunoSEQ multiplex PCR. The table has 150,000 to 200,000 clones, approximately 79% seen once. Sequencing was done on a sample of PBMCs. The source is a woman aged 50 to 60 in good health and CMV-seropositive. Each CDR3 is given with its conserved first and last residue. D genes are given only for firm matches. Some rows have no size entry. The others give once, few or many, or a class for an expanded clone.

V	J	D	size	CDR3	DNA
TRBV28	TRBJ1-5	NA	NA	CASNLERGANQPQHF	TGTGCCAGCAATCTCGAGCGGGGGGCGAATCAGCCCCAGCATTTT
TRBV7-8	TRBJ2-6	NA	NA	CASSLGTAGANVLTF	TGTGCCAGCAGCTTAGGGACAGCTGGGGCCAACGTCCTGACTTTC
TRBV19	TRBJ1-2	TRBD1	NA	CAINRGPNYGYTF	TGTGCCATTAACAGGGGACCTAACTATGGCTACACCTTC
TRBV2	TRBJ2-2	NA	NA	CASNGGEHTGELFF	TGTGCCAGCAACGGCGGGGAACACACCGGGGAGCTGTTTTTT
TRBV10-3	TRBJ2-7	NA	NA	CAINDPTGSYEQYF	TGTGCCATCAATGATCCGACAGGATCATACGAGCAGTACTTC
TRBV15	TRBJ2-7	NA	NA	CATSRGQNYEQYF	TGTGCCACCAGCAGGGGGCAGAATTACGAGCAGTACTTC
TRBV7-6	TRBJ2-5	NA	few	CASSYGQQETQYF	TGTGCCAGCAGCTACGGACAGCAAGAGACCCAGTACTTC
TRBV18	TRBJ1-2	TRBD1	NA	CATSPGQGDSGYTF	TGTGCCACCTCTCCAGGACAGGGGGACTCGGGCTACACCTTC
TRBV18	TRBJ1-2	NA	NA	CASSPIARDYTF	TGTGCCAGCTCACCAATTGCCCGGGACTACACCTTC
TRBV5-1	TRBJ1-1	TRBD1	once	CASSLQGARTEAFF	TGCGCCAGCAGCCTACAGGGGGCGAGGACTGAAGCTTTCTTT
TRBV7-2	TRBJ2-3	TRBD1	NA	CASSYPRDRGHF	TGTGCCAGCAGCTATCCCCGGGACAGGGGACATTTT
TRBV28	TRBJ2-1	NA	NA	CASSPLARTSQFF	TGTGCCAGCAGTCCACTAGCAAGAACCTCCCAGTTCTTC
TRBV5-5	TRBJ1-1	TRBD1	NA	CASSTGTGTEAFF	TGTGCCAGCAGCACCGGGACAGGGACTGAAGCTTTCTTT
TRBV6-1	TRBJ1-2	NA	NA	CASSVREVDYGYTF	TGTGCCAGCAGTGTACGGGAGGTCGACTATGGCTACACCTTC
TRBV5-1	TRBJ2-3	TRBD1	few	CASSLTGGKTDTQYF	TGCGCCAGCAGCTTAACAGGGGGAAAGACAGATACGCAGTATTTT
TRBV7-8	TRBJ1-2	TRBD1	NA	CASSLGGQGTYGYTF	TGTGCCAGCAGCTTAGGGGGACAGGGAACCTATGGCTACACCTTC
TRBV10-3	TRBJ1-4	TRBD1	NA	CAISLGGSTNEKLFF	TGTGCCATCAGCCTAGGGGGCTCAACTAATGAAAAACTGTTTTTT
TRBV5-6	TRBJ1-3	TRBD1	NA	CASSLEGTGNAGNTIYF	TGTGCCAGCAGCTTGGAAGGGACAGGGAATGCTGGAAACACCATATATTTT
TRBV6-5	TRBJ1-1	NA	once	CASSQRTEMNTEAFF	TGTGCCAGCAGCCAGAGGACAGAGATGAACACTGAAGCTTTCTTT
TRBV18	TRBJ2-7	TRBD2	few	CASSPTPSGTGEQYF	TGTGCCAGCTCACCAACGCCTAGCGGAACCGGCGAGCAGTACTTC
TRBV19	TRBJ1-2	NA	NA	CASNYQGEGTYGYTF	TGTGCCAGTAATTATCAGGGCGAAGGAACCTATGGCTACACCTTC
TRBV2	TRBJ1-6	NA	NA	CASSERGTTNSPLHF	TGTGCCAGCAGTGAGAGGGGGACAACGAATTCACCCCTCCACTTT
TRBV2	TRBJ1-1	TRBD1	NA	CASRPQGVRDASEAFF	TGTGCCAGCAGACCGCAGGGGGTTAGGGACGCGTCTGAAGCTTTCTTT
TRBV4-2	TRBJ2-5	NA	NA	CASGRLTEGQKTQYF	TGTGCCAGCGGACGGTTGACGGAGGGCCAGAAGACCCAGTACTTC
TRBV7-2	TRBJ2-7	NA	few	CASSLYITYEQYF	TGTGCCAGCAGCCTCTATATAACCTACGAGCAGTACTTC
TRBV29-1	TRBJ2-7	TRBD2	NA	CSVLGLAGVGVVEQYF	TGCAGCGTACTTGGACTAGCGGGAGTAGGGGTGGTCGAGCAGTACTTC
TRBV19	TRBJ1-1	NA	NA	CASSIGRRRNTEAFF	TGTGCCAGTAGTATAGGGCGACGGAGGAACACTGAAGCTTTCTTT
TRBV6-1	TRBJ1-2	NA	few	CASSEAADYGYTF	TGTGCCAGCAGTGAAGCGGCAGACTATGGCTACACCTTC
TRBV5-6	TRBJ1-6	TRBD1	NA	CASSPDRGRAGVPLHF	TGTGCCAGCAGCCCGGACAGGGGGCGTGCGGGGGTTCCCCTCCACTTT
TRBV9	TRBJ2-7	NA	NA	CASSGLSGTGAYEQYF	TGTGCCAGCAGCGGCTTGAGCGGGACAGGCGCCTACGAGCAGTACTTC
TRBV5-1	TRBJ2-1	NA	few	CASSSQGAEQFF	TGCGCCAGCAGCTCACAGGGAGCTGAGCAGTTCTTC
TRBV10-3	TRBJ2-5	NA	NA	CAISGQGIRETQYF	TGTGCCATCAGTGGGCAGGGGATACGAGAGACCCAGTACTTC
TRBV28	TRBJ1-2	TRBD1	NA	CASSLTGGKGYGYTF	TGTGCCAGCAGTTTAACAGGGGGCAAAGGCTATGGCTACACCTTC
TRBV28	TRBJ2-7	NA	NA	CASSSGQMIYEQYF	TGTGCCAGCAGTTCAGGACAGATGATTTACGAGCAGTACTTC
TRBV6-6	TRBJ2-5	NA	NA	CASIKPGMETQYF	TGTGCCAGCATCAAGCCGGGGATGGAGACCCAGTACTTC
TRBV7-9	TRBJ2-5	NA	NA	CASSLLEETQYF	TGTGCCAGCAGCCTCCTCGAGGAGACCCAGTACTTC
TRBV15	TRBJ2-5	NA	NA	CATSRADRSQETQYF	TGTGCCACCAGCAGAGCTGACAGATCTCAAGAGACCCAGTACTTC
TRBV19	TRBJ2-7	NA	few	CASSISWGLVSYEQYF	TGTGCCAGTAGTATATCCTGGGGGCTTGTCTCCTACGAGCAGTACTTC
TRBV29-1	TRBJ1-1	NA	NA	CSVEGLGAEAFF	TGCAGCGTTGAAGGCCTCGGGGCTGAAGCTTTCTTT
TRBV28	TRBJ2-2	NA	NA	CASSPTTENTGELFF	TGTGCCAGCAGTCCTACGACAGAGAACACCGGGGAGCTGTTTTTT
TRBV2	TRBJ2-7	NA	NA	CASTLGRAPGKEYF	TGTGCCAGCACCTTGGGCCGGGCCCCAGGGAAGGAGTACTTC
TRBV15	TRBJ2-3	NA	NA	CATSSERQPSTDTQYF	TGTGCCACCAGCAGTGAGCGGCAGCCTAGCACAGATACGCAGTATTTT
TRBV7-9	TRBJ2-7	NA	NA	CASSLHYEQYF	TGTGCCAGCAGCTTACACTACGAGCAGTACTTC
TRBV2	TRBJ1-2	TRBD1	NA	CASTEQGADGYTF	TGTGCCAGCACCGAACAGGGGGCGGATGGCTACACCTTC
TRBV13	TRBJ2-5	TRBD2	NA	CASSLAVGTSFETQYF	TGTGCCAGCAGCTTAGCAGTAGGGACTAGCTTCGAGACCCAGTACTTC
TRBV28	TRBJ2-1	NA	NA	CASSLQGVDHEQFF	TGTGCCAGCAGTTTGCAAGGGGTTGATCATGAGCAGTTCTTC
TRBV18	TRBJ1-5	NA	NA	CASSPYVQRQPQHF	TGTGCCAGCTCACCCTACGTTCAACGACAGCCCCAGCATTTT
TRBV2	TRBJ1-5	NA	few	CASRDLQGHNQPQHF	TGTGCCAGCAGGGACTTACAGGGACACAATCAGCCCCAGCATTTT
TRBV7-9	TRBJ2-5	TRBD2	once	CASSPRGTSRDLPETQYF	TGTGCCAGCAGCCCACGGGGGACTAGCCGGGACCTCCCAGAGACCCAGTACTTC
TRBV30	TRBJ2-1	TRBD2	NA	CAWSRGGVEQFF	TGTGCCTGGAGTCGGGGGGGCGTCGAGCAGTTCTTC
TRBV4-3	TRBJ1-4	NA	NA	CASSQDLRQGREKLFF	TGCGCCAGCAGCCAAGATTTACGGCAGGGGCGAGAAAAACTGTTTTTT
TRBV10-1	TRBJ2-1	TRBD2	NA	CASSELAGALGEQFF	TGCGCCAGCAGCGAACTAGCGGGAGCGTTGGGTGAGCAGTTCTTC
TRBV11-2	TRBJ1-6	NA	once	CASSPLRTLNSPLHF	TGTGCCAGCAGCCCCCTCAGGACTTTAAATTCACCCCTCCACTTT
TRBV28	TRBJ2-7	TRBD2	NA	CASSFGGSEAYEQYF	TGTGCCAGCAGTTTCGGCGGGAGTGAGGCCTACGAGCAGTACTTC
TRBV6-5	TRBJ1-2	NA	NA	CASSYSGQGGGYTF	TGTGCCAGCAGTTACTCGGGTCAGGGCGGAGGCTACACCTTC